This record looks at one T cell receptor (beta chain) sequence and its context. Its antigen is still unknown. This record comes from a study of molecular identifiers for immune sequencing clone quantification. TCRdb fed the PCR reads into MiXCR, producing one record per CDR3 protein. This sample carries approximately 550,000 distinct CDR3 sequences, 25% of them seen once, and the ten largest clones take approximately 0.8%. General observations from the study: Sizes of clones that are highly expanded could be underestimated (if identical TCR molecules share a barcode). Clones above 20 RNA copies contained over 98% of effector molecules but under 1% of naive ones.

Germline-derived CDR1 and CDR2 are DFQATT and SNEGSKA (reference sequence). With 4 bases clipped from V and 2 bases from J, the junction kept 4 bases outside the gene matches. CDR3 length: 13 residues. The origin of this receptor is a human donor in good health. Some libraries in this study had Jurkat cell RNA spiked in. The sample was naive CD8+ T cells from blood, with Jurkat cell RNA spiked in. Subset: FACS-sorted CD8+CD4-CCR7+CD45RA+ naive T cells. The chain recombines TRBV20-1 with TRBJ2-5, with 7 bases fitting TRBD2. CDR3 bases: TGCAGTGCTACCCGCGGGGGACAAGAGACCCAGTACTTC. Translating gives CSATRGGQETQYF.